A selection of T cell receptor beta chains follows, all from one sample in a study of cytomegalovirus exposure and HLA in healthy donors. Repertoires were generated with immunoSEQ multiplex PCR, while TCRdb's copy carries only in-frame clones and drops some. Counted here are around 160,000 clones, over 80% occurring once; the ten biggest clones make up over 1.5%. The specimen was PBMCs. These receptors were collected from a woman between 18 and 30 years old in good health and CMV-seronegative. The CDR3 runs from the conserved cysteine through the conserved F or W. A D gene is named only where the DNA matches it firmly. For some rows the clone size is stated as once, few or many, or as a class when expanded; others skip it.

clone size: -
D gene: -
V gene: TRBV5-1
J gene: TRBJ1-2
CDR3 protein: CASNSGGYSYGYTF
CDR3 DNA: TGCGCCAGCAATTCAGGAGGCTATAGCTATGGCTACACCTTC

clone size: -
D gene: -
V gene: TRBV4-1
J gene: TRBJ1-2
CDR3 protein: CASSQFSSGNYGYTF
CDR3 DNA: TGCGCCAGCAGCCAATTTAGCTCGGGTAACTATGGCTACACCTTC

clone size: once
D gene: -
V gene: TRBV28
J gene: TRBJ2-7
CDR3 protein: CASSSTGFFPDGYEQYF
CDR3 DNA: TGTGCCAGCAGCTCAACAGGGTTCTTCCCTGATGGCTACGAGCAGTACTTC

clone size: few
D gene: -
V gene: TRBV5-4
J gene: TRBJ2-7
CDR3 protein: CASSQKGLSTYEQYF
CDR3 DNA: TGTGCCAGCAGTCAAAAGGGACTGAGCACCTACGAGCAGTACTTC

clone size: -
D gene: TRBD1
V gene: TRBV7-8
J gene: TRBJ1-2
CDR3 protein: CASSQSRDRLYGYTF
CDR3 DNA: TGTGCCAGCAGCCAATCCCGGGACAGACTCTATGGCTACACCTTC

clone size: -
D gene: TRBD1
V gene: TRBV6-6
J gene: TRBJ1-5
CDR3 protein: CASRRGTGLSNQPQHF
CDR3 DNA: TGTGCCAGCCGCAGGGGGACAGGGCTTAGCAATCAGCCCCAGCATTTT

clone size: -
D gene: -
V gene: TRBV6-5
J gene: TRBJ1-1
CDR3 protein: CASSYSGGRSTEAFF
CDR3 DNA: TGTGCCAGCAGTTACTCTGGAGGGCGCAGCACTGAAGCTTTCTTT

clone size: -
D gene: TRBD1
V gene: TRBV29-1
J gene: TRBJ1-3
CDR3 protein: CSVDRDRVANTIYF
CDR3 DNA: TGCAGCGTTGATAGGGACAGGGTTGCAAACACCATATATTTT

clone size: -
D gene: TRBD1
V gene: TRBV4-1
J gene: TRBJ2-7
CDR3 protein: CASSPTKGGNAYEQYF
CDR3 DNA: TGCGCCAGCAGCCCTACTAAAGGGGGCAACGCCTACGAGCAGTACTTC

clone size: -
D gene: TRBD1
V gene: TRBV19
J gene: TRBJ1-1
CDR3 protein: CASSPRDRGRVNTEAFF
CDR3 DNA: TGTGCCAGTAGTCCCCGGGACAGGGGGCGCGTGAACACTGAAGCTTTCTTT

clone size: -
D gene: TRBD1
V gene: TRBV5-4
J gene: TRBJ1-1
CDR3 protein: CASSSGQGGSMGLNTEAFF
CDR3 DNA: TGTGCCAGCAGCTCGGGACAGGGTGGGAGCATGGGTCTGAACACTGAAGCTTTCTTT

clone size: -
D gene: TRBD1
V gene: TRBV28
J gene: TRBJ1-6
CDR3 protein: CASGQGQGRSPLHF
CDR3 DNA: TGTGCCAGCGGGCAGGGACAGGGACGATCACCCCTCCACTTT

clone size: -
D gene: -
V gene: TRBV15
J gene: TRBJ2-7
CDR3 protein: CATSREGPSYEQYF
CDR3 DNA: TGTGCCACCAGCAGAGAGGGGCCTTCCTACGAGCAGTACTTC

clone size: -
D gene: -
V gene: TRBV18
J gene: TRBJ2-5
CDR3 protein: CASSPPVRRPTKETQYF
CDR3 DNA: TGTGCCAGCTCACCACCGGTACGTCGGCCGACTAAAGAGACCCAGTACTTC

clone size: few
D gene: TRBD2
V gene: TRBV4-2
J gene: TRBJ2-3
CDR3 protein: CASSQATGGQTDTQYF
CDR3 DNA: TGTGCCAGCAGCCAAGCCACGGGGGGGCAGACAGATACGCAGTATTTT

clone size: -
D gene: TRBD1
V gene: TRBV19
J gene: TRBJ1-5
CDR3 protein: CASSIYGTGSNQPQHF
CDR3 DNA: TGTGCCAGTAGTATTTATGGGACAGGGAGCAATCAGCCCCAGCATTTT

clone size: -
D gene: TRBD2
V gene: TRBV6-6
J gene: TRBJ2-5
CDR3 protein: CASRPLAGGPETQYF
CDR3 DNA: TGTGCCAGCAGACCACTAGCGGGGGGGCCAGAGACCCAGTACTTC

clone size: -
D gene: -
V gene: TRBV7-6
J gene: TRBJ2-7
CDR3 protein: CASSPGDEQYF
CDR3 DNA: TGTGCCAGCAGCCCGGGGGACGAGCAGTACTTC

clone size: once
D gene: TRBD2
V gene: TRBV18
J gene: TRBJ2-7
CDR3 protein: CASSPPVGGAAEQYF
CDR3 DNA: TGTGCCAGCTCACCACCGGTCGGGGGGGCCGCCGAGCAGTACTTC

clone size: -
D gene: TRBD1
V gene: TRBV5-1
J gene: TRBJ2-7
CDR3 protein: CASSTGTGTYEQYF
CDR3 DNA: TGCGCCAGCAGCACCGGGACAGGGACCTACGAGCAGTACTTC

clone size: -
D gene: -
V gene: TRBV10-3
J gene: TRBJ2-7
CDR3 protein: CAIKIQGGYEQYF
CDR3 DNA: TGTGCCATCAAGATACAGGGGGGGTACGAGCAGTACTTC

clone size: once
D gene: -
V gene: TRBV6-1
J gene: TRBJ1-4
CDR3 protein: CASSVVIAPNEKLFF
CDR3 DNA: TGTGCCAGCAGTGTGGTCATCGCGCCTAATGAAAAACTGTTTTTT

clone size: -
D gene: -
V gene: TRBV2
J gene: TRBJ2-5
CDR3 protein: CAGKGTSPSETQYF
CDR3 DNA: TGTGCCGGAAAAGGGACTTCCCCGTCCGAGACCCAGTACTTC

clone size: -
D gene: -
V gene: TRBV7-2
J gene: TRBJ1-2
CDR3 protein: CASSQGNYGYTF
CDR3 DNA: TGTGCCAGCAGTCAGGGCAACTATGGCTACACCTTC

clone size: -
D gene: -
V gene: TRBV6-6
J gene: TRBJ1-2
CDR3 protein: CASNVRGGGGYTF
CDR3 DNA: TGTGCCAGCAACGTAAGGGGAGGGGGTGGCTACACCTTC

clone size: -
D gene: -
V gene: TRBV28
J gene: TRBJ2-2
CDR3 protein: CASSFQTGELFF
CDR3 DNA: TGTGCCAGCAGTTTCCAGACCGGGGAGCTGTTTTTT

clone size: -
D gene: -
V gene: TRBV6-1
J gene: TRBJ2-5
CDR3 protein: CASSESAEYLQETQYF
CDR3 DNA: TGTGCCAGCAGTGAAAGTGCAGAATACCTGCAAGAGACCCAGTACTTC

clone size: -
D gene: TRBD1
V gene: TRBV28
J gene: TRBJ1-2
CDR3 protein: CASRTGTGEGYTF
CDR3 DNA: TGTGCCAGCAGAACCGGGACAGGGGAAGGCTACACCTTC

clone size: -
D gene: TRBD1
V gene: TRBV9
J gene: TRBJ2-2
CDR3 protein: CASSGTQGARTGELFF
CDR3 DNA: TGTGCCAGCAGCGGGACCCAGGGGGCTAGAACCGGGGAGCTGTTTTTT

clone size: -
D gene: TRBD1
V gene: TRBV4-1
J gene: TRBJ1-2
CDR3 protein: CASSLRDRGDGYTF
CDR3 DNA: TGCGCCAGCAGCCTCCGGGACAGGGGCGATGGCTACACCTTC

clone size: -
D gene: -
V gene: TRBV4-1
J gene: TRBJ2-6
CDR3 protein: CASSQGRQASSGANVLTF
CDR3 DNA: TGCGCCAGCAGCCAAGGGCGACAGGCCTCCTCTGGGGCCAACGTCCTGACTTTC

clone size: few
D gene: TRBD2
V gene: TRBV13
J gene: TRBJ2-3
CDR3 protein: CASSLKTSGTSTDTQYF
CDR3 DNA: TGTGCCAGTTCCCTTAAGACTAGCGGCACTAGCACAGATACGCAGTATTTT

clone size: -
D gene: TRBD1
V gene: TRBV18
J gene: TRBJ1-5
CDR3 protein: CASSRDREDQPQHF
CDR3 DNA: TGTGCCAGCTCCCGCGACAGGGAAGATCAGCCCCAGCATTTT

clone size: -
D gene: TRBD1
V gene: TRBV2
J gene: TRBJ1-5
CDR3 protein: CASRLDRGNQPQHF
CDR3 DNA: TGTGCCAGCAGACTGGACAGGGGCAATCAGCCCCAGCATTTT

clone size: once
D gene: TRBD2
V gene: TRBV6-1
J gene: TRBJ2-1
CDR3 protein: CASSEGGGGLHEQFF
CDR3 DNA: TGTGCCAGCAGTGAAGGGGGGGGAGGGCTCCATGAGCAGTTCTTC

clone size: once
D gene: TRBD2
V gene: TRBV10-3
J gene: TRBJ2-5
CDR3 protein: CAISEGGGETQYF
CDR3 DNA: TGTGCCATCAGTGAAGGCGGGGGAGAGACCCAGTACTTC

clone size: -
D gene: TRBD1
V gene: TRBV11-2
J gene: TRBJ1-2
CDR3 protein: CASSIGTGNGYTF
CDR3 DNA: TGTGCCAGCAGCATAGGGACAGGGAATGGCTACACCTTC

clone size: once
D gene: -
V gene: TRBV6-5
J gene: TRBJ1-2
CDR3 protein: CASRLSRGDGYTF
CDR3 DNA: TGTGCCAGCAGACTTTCTCGGGGGGACGGCTACACCTTC

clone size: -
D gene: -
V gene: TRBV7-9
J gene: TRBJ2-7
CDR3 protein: CSSSLAGAGYEQYF
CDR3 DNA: TGTTCCAGCAGCTTAGCTGGGGCTGGGTACGAGCAGTACTTC

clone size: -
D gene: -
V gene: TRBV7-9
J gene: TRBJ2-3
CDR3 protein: CASSLLRGEDTQYF
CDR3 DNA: TGTGCCAGCAGCTTATTGCGGGGTGAAGATACGCAGTATTTT

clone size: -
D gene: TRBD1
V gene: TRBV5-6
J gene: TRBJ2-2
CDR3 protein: CASNQLGQLNTGELFF
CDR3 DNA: TGTGCCAGCAACCAATTGGGACAGTTGAACACCGGGGAGCTGTTTTTT

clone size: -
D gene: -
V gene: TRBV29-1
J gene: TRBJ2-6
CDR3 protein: CSVYSGANVLTF
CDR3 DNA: TGCAGCGTCTACTCTGGGGCCAACGTCCTGACTTTC

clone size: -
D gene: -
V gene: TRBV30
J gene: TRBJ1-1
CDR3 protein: CAWSVPGGGFGAFF
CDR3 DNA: TGTGCCTGGAGTGTACCGGGGGGAGGGTTTGGAGCTTTCTTT

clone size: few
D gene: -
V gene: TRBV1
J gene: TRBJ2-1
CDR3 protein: CTSSQGQNYNEQFF
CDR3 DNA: TGCACCAGCAGCCAAGGACAGAACTACAATGAGCAGTTCTTC

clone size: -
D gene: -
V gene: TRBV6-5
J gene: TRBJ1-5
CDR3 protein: CASRGGNSNQPQHF
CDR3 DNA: TGTGCCAGCCGAGGAGGAAATAGCAATCAGCCCCAGCATTTT

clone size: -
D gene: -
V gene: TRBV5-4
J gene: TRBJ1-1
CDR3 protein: CASRTTANTEAFF
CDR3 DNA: TGTGCCAGCAGAACGACAGCGAACACTGAAGCTTTCTTT

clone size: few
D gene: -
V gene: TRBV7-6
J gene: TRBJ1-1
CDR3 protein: CASSLERGWDTEAFF
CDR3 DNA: TGTGCCAGCAGCTTAGAGCGGGGATGGGACACTGAAGCTTTCTTT

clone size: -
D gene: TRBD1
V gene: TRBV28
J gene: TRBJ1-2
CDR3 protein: CASTSPGTGNGYTF
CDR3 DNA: TGTGCCAGTACTTCACCCGGGACAGGGAATGGCTACACCTTC

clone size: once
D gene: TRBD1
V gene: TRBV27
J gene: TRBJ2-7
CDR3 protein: CASSFRAGTGSYEQYF
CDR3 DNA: TGTGCCAGCAGTTTTCGGGCCGGGACAGGGTCCTACGAGCAGTACTTC

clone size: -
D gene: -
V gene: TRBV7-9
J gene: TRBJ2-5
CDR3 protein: CASSFPYGVETQYF
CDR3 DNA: TGTGCCAGCAGCTTCCCATACGGAGTGGAGACCCAGTACTTC

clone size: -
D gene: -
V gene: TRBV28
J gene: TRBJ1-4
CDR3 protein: CASSLGGKEKLFF
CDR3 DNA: TGTGCCAGCAGTTTAGGGGGCAAAGAAAAACTGTTTTTT

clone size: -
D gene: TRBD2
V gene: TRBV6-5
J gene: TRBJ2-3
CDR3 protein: CASSYSGGSWDTQYF
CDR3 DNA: TGTGCCAGCAGTTACTCGGGGGGGAGTTGGGATACGCAGTATTTT